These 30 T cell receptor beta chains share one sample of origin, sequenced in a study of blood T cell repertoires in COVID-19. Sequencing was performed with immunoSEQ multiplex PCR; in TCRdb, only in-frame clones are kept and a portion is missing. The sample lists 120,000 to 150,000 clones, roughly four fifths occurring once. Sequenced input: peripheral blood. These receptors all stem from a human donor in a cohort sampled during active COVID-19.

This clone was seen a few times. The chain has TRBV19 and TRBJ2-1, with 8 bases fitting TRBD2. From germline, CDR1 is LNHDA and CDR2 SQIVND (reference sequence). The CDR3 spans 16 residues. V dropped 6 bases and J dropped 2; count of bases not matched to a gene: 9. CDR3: CASRGGGRQPYNEQFF. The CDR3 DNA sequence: TGTGCCAGTAGAGGCGGCGGGAGGCAACCCTACAATGAGCAGTTCTTC.

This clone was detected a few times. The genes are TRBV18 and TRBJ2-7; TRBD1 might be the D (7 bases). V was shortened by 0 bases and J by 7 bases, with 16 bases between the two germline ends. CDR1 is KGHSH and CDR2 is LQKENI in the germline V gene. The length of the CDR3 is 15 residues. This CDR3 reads CASSPPSGGMTEQYF. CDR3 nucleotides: TGTGCCAGCTCACCACCGTCAGGGGGGATGACTGAGCAGTACTTC.

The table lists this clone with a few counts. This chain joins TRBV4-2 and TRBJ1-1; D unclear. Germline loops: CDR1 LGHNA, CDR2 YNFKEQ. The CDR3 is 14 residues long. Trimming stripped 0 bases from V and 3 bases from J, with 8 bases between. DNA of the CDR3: TGTGCCAGCAGCCAAGATCTCGAGTACACTGAAGCTTTCTTT. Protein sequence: CASSQDLEYTEAFF.

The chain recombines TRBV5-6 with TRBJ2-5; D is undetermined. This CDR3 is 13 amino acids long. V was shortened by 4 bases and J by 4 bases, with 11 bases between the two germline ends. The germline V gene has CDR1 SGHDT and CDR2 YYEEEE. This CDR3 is CASSGRMRETQYF. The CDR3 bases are TGTGCCAGCAGCGGCAGGATGAGAGAGACCCAGTACTTC.

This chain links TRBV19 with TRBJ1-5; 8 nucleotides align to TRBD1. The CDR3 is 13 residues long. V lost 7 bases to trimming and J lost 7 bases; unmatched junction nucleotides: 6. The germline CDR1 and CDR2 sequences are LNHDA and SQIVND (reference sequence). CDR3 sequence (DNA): TGTGCCAGTAATGACAGGGGATACCAGCCCCAGCATTTT. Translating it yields CASNDRGYQPQHF.

CDR3 coding DNA: TGTGCCAGCAGGCCGACAGGGGTGGACGAGCAGTACTTC. Translated: CASRPTGVDEQYF. The chain is built from TRBV27 and TRBJ2-7; 8 nucleotides align to TRBD1. This CDR3 is 13 amino acids long. Germline V gene lookup returns CDR1 MNHEY and CDR2 SMNVEV (reference sequence). V was clipped by 6 bases and J by 5 bases; unmatched bases: 6.

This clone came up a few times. The CDR3 protein is CASSLRPPGHMNTEAFF. The CDR3 region has the DNA TGTGCCAGCAGTCTACGTCCACCGGGACACATGAACACTGAAGCTTTCTTT. The chain links TRBV27 to TRBJ1-1, with D maybe TRBD1 (6 bases). Trimming cost V 5 bases and J 0 bases, with 19 bases left between them. The germline V gene has CDR1 MNHEY and CDR2 SMNVEV (reference sequence). The CDR3 is 17 amino acids.

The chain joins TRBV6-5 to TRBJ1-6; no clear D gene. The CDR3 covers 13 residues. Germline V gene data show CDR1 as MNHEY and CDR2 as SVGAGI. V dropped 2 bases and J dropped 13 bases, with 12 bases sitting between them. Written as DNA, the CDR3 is TGTGCCAGCAGTTACGGCCCCGGGGTCCCCCTCCACTTT. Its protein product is CASSYGPGVPLHF.

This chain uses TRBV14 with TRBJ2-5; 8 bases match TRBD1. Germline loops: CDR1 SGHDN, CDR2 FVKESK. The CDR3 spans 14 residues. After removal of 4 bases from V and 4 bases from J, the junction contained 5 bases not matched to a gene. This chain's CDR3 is CASSPIQGAETQYF. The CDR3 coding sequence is TGTGCCAGCAGCCCGATCCAGGGGGCAGAGACCCAGTACTTC.

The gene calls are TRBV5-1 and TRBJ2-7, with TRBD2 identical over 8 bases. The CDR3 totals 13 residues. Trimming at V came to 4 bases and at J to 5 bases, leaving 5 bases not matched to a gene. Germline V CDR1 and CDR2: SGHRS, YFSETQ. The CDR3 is CASSGTSRDEQYF. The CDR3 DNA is TGCGCCAGCAGCGGGACTAGTCGCGACGAGCAGTACTTC.

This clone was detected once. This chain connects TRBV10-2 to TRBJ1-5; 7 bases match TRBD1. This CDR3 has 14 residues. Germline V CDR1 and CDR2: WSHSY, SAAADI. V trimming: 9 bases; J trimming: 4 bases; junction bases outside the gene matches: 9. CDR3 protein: CASTQGFSNQPQHF. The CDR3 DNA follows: TGCGCCAGTACACAGGGGTTCAGTAATCAGCCCCAGCATTTT.

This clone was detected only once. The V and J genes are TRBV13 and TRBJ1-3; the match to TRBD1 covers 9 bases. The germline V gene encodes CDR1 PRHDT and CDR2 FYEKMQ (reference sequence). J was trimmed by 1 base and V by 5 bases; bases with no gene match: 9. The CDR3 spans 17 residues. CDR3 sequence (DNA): TGTGCCAGCAGCCCGGGGACAGGGAGTGGATCTGGAAACACCATATATTTT. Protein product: CASSPGTGSGSGNTIYF.

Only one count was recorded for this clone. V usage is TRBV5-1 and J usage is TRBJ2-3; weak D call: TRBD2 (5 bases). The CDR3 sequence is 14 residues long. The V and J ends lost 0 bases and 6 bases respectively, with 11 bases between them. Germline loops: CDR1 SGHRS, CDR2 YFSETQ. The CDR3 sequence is CASSLAAGADTQYF. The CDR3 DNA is TGCGCCAGCAGCTTGGCGGCGGGTGCGGATACGCAGTATTTT.

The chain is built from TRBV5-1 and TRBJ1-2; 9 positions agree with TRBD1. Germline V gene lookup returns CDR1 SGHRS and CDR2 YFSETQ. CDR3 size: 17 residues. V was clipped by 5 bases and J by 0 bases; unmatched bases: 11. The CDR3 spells CASSSTGTGQANYGYTF. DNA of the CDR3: TGCGCCAGCAGTTCAACCGGGACAGGGCAAGCTAACTATGGCTACACCTTC.

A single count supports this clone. The CDR3 reads CASKREMRPDTQYF. DNA for the CDR3: TGTGCCAGCAAACGGGAGATGAGGCCAGATACGCAGTATTTT. The chain is built from TRBV2 and TRBJ2-3; D perhaps matches TRBD2 (6 bases). The germline CDR1 and CDR2 sequences are SNHLY and FYNNEI. V was trimmed by 7 bases and J by 4 bases, leaving 15 bases between them. The CDR3 contains 14 residues.

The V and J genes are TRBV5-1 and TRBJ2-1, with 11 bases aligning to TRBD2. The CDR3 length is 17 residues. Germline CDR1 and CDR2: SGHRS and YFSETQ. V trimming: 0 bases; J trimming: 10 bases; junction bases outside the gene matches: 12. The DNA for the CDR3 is TGCGCCAGCAGCTTGGCCGCCACTAGCGGGAGAGGTAGGGAGCAGTTCTTC. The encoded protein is CASSLAATSGRGREQFF.

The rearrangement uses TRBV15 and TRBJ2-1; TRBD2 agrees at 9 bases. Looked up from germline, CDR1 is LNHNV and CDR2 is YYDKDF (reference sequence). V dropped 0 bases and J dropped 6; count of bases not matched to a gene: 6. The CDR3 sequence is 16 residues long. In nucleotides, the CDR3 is TGTGCCACCAGCAGAGATTGGCTAGCGGGACTCAATGAGCAGTTCTTC. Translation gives CATSRDWLAGLNEQFF.

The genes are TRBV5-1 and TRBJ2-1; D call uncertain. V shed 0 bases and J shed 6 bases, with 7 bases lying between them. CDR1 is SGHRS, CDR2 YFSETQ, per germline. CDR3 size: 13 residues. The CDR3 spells CASSLARPNEQFF. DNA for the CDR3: TGCGCCAGCAGCTTGGCCCGTCCCAATGAGCAGTTCTTC.

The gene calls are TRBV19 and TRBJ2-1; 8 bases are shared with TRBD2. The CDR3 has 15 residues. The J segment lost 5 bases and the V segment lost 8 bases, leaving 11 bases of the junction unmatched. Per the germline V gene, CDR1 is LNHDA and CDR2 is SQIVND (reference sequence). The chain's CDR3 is CASDSGIVQDNEQFF. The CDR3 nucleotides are TGTGCCAGTGATAGCGGGATCGTCCAAGACAATGAGCAGTTCTTC.

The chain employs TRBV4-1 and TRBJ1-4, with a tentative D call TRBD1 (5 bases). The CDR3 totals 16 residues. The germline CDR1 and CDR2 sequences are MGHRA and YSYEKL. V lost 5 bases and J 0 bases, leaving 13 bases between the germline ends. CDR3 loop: CASSSGRGTTNEKLFF. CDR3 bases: TGCGCCAGCAGCTCCGGCCGGGGGACAACTAATGAAAAACTGTTTTTT.

CDR3 sequence reads: CASSIRTRVKLFF. CDR3 DNA sequence: TGTGCCAGTAGTATCCGGACACGAGTTAAACTGTTTTTT. The rearrangement joins TRBV19 to TRBJ1-4, with D tentatively TRBD1 (5 bases). CDR3 length equals 13 residues. Deletions cut 3 bases from V and 11 bases from J, with 13 bases between. Germline CDR1 LNHDA, CDR2 SQIVND (reference sequence).

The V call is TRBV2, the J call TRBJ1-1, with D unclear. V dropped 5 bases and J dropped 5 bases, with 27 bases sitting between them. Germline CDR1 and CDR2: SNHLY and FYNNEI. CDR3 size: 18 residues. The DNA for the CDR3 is TGTGCCAGCAGTTCCCGAACGGTGGCAGGCCCGGCCAAGACTGAAGCTTTCTTT. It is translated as CASSSRTVAGPAKTEAFF.

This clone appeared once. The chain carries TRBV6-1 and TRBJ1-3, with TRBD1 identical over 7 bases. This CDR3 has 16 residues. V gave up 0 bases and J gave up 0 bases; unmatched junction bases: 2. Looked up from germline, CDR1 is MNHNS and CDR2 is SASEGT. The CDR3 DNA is TGTGCCAGCAGTGAAGCCACAGGGGCCTCTGGAAACACCATATATTTT. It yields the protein CASSEATGASGNTIYF.

CDR3 DNA sequence: TGTGCCAGCAGCCCAGGACTAGCGGGAGGGTACGAGCAGTACTTC. Its protein product is CASSPGLAGGYEQYF. V and J are TRBV3-1 (or the pseudogene TRBV3-2) and TRBJ2-7; 15 bases agree with TRBD2. The germline CDR1 and CDR2 sequences are LGHDT and YNNKEL (reference sequence). This CDR3 region has 15 residues. Losses at the gene ends were 4 bases for V and 4 bases for J; bases not matched to a gene: 2.

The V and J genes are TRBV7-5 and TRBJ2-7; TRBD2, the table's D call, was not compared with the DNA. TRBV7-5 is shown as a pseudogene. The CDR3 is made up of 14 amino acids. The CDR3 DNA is TGTGCCAGAAGGATAGCGGGAGCCGACTACGAGCAGTACTTC. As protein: CARRIAGADYEQYF.

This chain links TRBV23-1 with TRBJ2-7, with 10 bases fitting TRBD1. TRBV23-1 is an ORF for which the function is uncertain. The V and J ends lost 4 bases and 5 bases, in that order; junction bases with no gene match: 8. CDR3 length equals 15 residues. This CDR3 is CASSRPGQGCHEQYF. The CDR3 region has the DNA TGCGCCAGCAGTCGCCCGGGACAGGGGTGCCACGAGCAGTACTTC.

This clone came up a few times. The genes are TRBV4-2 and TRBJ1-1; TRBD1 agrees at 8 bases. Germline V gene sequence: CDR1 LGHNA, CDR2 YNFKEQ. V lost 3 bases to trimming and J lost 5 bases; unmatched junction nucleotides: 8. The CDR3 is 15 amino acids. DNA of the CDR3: TGTGCCAGCAGCCATCCGGACAGGGAAGGGACTGAAGCTTTCTTT. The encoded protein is CASSHPDREGTEAFF.

The chain's CDR3 is CASSPRGVKTAKNIQYF. The CDR3 DNA reads as TGCGCCAGCAGCCCCAGGGGGGTGAAGACAGCCAAAAACATTCAGTACTTC. This chain connects TRBV4-1 to TRBJ2-4, with D possibly TRBD1 on 7 matching bases. CDR3 length: 17 residues. Germline V lookup: CDR1 MGHRA, CDR2 YSYEKL. Trimming shortened V by 4 bases and J by 0 bases, and 16 bases separated the two germline ends.

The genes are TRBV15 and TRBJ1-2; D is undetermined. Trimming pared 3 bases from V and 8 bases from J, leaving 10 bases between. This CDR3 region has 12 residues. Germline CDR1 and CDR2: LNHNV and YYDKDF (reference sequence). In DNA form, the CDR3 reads TGTGCCACCAGCAGTAGAGGGTGGGGCTACACCTTC. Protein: CATSSRGWGYTF.

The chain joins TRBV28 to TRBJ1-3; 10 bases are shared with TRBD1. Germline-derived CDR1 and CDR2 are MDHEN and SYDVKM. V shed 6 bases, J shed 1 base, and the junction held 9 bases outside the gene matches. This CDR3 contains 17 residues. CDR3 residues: CASRGSGQGTSGNTIYF. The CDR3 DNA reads TGTGCCAGCAGGGGGTCGGGACAGGGGACTTCTGGAAACACCATATATTTT.